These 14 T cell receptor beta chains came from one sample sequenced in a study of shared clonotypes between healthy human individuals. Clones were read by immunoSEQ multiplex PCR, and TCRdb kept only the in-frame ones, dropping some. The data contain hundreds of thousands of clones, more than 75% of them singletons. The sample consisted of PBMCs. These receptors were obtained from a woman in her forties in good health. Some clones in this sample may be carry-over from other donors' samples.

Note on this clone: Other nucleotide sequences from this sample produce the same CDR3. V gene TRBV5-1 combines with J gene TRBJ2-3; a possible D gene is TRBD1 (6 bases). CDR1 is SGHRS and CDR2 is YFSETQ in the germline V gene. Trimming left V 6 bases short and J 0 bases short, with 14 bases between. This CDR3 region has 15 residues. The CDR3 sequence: CASTKLQGSTDTQYF. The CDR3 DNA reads TGCGCCAGCACCAAACTACAGGGTAGCACAGATACGCAGTATTTT.

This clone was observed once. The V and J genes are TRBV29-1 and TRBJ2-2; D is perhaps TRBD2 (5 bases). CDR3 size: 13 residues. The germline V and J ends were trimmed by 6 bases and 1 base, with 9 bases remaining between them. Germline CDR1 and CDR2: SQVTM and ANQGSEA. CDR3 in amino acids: CSVGGRNTGELFF. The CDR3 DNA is TGCAGCGTCGGTGGGAGGAACACCGGGGAGCTGTTTTTT.

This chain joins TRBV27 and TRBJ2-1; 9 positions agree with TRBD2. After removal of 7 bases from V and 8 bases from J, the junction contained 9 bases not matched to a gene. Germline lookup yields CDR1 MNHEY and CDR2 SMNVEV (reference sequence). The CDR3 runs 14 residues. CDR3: CASMRAGGVDEQFF. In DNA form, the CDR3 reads TGTGCCAGCATGAGGGCGGGAGGGGTCGATGAGCAGTTCTTC.

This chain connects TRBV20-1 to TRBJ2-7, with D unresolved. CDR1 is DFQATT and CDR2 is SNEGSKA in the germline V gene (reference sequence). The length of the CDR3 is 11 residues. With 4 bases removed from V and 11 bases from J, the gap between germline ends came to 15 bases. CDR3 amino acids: CSANLPNRKYF. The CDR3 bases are TGCAGTGCTAACTTACCCAATCGAAAGTACTTC.

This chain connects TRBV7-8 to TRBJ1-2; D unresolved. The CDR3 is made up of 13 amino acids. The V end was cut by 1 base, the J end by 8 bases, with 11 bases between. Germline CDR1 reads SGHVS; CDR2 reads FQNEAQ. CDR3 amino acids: CASSLVSSGGYTF. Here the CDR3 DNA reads TGTGCCAGCAGCTTAGTTTCTAGTGGAGGCTACACCTTC.

CDR3 bases: TGTGCCAGCAGCCGTGGACAGGGGGTAGGTGAGCAGTTCTTC. Protein product: CASSRGQGVGEQFF. This rearrangement joins TRBV7-2 to TRBJ2-1; TRBD1 agrees at 10 bases. The CDR3 is 14 residues long. Losses at the gene ends were 5 bases for V and 9 bases for J; bases not matched to a gene: 7. Per the germline V gene, CDR1 is SGHTA and CDR2 is FQGNSA.

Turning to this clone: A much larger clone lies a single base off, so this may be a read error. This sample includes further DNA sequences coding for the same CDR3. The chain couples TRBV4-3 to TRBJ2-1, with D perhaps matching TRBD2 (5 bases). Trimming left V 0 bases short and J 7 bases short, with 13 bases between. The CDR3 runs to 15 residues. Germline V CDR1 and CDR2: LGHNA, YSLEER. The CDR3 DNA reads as TGCGCCAGCAGCCAAGACGGGCTAGCTATTAATGAGCAGTTCTTC. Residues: CASSQDGLAINEQFF.

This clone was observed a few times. CDR3 nucleotides: TGTGCCAGCAGCTTGAGGTCGGGGACTAGCGGGAGACTTGAGCAGTTCTTC. Encoded protein: CASSLRSGTSGRLEQFF. The chain has TRBV7-2 and TRBJ2-1; TRBD2 agrees at 14 bases. The germline gives CDR1 SGHTA, CDR2 FQGNSA. Trimming removed 3 bases from V and 9 bases from J; junction bases left unmatched: 10. The CDR3 runs 17 residues.

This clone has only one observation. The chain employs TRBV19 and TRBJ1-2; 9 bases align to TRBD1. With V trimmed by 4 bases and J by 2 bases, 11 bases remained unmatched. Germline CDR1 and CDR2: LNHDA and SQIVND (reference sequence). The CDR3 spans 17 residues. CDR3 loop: CASSTTGTGLGNYGYTF. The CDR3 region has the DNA TGTGCCAGTAGTACGACCGGGACAGGGCTCGGGAACTATGGCTACACCTTC.

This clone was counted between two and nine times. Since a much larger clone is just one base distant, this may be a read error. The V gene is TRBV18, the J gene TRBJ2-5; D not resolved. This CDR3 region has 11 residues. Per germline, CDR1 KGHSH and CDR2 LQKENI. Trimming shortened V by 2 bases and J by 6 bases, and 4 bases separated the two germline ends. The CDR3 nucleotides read TGTGCCAGCTCACCAGGGCAGACCCAGTACTTC. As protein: CASSPGQTQYF. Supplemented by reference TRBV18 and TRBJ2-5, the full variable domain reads NAGVMQNPRHLVRRRGQEARLRCSPMKGHSHVYWYRQLPEEGLKFMVYLQKENIIDESGMPKERFSAEFPKEGPSILRIQQVVRGDSAAYFCASSPGQTQYFGPGTRLLVL.

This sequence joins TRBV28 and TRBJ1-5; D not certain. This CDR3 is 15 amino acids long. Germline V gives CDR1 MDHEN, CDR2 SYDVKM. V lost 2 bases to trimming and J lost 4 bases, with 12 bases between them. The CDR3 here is CASSLGGIWNQPQHF. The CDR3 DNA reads TGTGCCAGCAGTTTAGGAGGGATATGGAATCAGCCCCAGCATTTT. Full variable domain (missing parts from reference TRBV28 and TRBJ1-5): DVKVTQSSRYLVKRTGEKVFLECVQDMDHENMFWYRQDPGLGLRLIYFSYDVKMKEKGDIPEGYSVSREKKERFSLILESASTNQTSMYLCASSLGGIWNQPQHFGDGTRLSIL.

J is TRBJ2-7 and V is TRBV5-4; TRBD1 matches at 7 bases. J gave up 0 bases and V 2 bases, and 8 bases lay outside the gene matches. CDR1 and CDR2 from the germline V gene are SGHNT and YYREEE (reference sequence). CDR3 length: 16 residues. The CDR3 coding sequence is TGTGCCAGCAGCTTCCTCCGGGACAGCCTCTCCTACGAGCAGTACTTC. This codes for CASSFLRDSLSYEQYF.

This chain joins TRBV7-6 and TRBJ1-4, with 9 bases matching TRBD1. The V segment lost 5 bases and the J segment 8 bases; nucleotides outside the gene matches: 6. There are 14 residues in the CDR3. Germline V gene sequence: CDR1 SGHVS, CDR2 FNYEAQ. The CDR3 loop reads CASSAGTGYEKLFF. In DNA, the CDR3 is TGTGCCAGCAGCGCCGGGACAGGGTACGAAAAACTGTTTTTT.

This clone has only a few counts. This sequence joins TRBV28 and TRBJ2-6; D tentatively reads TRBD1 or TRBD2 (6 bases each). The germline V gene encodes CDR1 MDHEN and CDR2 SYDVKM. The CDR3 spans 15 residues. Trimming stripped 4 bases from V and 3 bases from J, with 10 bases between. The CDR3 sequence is CASSSGADGANVLTF. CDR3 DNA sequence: TGTGCCAGCAGTTCGGGGGCAGATGGGGCCAACGTCCTGACTTTC.